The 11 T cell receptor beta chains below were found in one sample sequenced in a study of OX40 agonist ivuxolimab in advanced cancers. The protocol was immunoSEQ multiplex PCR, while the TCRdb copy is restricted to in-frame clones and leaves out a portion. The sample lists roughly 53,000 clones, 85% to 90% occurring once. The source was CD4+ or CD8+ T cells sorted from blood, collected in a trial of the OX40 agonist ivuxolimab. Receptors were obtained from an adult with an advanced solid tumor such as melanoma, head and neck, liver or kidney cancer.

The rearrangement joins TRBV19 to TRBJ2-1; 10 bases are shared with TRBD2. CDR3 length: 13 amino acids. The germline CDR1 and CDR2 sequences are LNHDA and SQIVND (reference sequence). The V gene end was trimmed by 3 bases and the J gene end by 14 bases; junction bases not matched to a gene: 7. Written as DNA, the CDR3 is TGTGCCAGTAGTATTAGGCTAGCGGGAGTGGAGTTCTTC. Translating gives CASSIRLAGVEFF.

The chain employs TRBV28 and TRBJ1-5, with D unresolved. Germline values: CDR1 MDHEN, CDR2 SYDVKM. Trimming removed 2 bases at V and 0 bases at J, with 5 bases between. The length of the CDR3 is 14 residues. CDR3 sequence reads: CASSLGGSNQPQHF. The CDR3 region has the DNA TGTGCCAGCAGTTTAGGCGGTAGCAATCAGCCCCAGCATTTT. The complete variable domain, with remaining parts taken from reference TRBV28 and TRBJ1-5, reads DVKVTQSSRYLVKRTGEKVFLECVQDMDHENMFWYRQDPGLGLRLIYFSYDVKMKEKGDIPEGYSVSREKKERFSLILESASTNQTSMYLCASSLGGSNQPQHFGDGTRLSIL.

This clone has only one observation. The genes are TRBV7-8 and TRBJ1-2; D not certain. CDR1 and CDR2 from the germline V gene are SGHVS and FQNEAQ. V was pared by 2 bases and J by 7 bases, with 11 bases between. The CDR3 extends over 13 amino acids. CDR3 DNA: TGTGCCAGCAGCTTATTTATGGGTCGTGGCTACACCTTC. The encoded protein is CASSLFMGRGYTF.

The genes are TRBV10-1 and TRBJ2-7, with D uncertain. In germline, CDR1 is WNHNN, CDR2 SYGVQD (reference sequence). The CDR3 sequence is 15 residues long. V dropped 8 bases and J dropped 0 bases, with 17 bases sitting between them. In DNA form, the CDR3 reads TGCGCCAGCCCCCGCCCCGGAAATAGCTCCTACGAGCAGTACTTC. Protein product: CASPRPGNSSYEQYF.

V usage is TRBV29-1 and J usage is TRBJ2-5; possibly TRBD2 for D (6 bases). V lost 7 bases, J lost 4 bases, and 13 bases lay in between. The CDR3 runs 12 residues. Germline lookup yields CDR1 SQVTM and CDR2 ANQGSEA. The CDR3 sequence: CSAEEGTETQYF. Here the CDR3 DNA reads TGCAGCGCCGAGGAGGGAACAGAGACCCAGTACTTC.

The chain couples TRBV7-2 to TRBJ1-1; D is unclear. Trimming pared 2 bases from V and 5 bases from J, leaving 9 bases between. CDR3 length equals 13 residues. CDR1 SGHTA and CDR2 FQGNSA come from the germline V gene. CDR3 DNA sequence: TGTGCCAGCAGCTTAAAGGGCGGGACTGAAGCTTTCTTT. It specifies CASSLKGGTEAFF.

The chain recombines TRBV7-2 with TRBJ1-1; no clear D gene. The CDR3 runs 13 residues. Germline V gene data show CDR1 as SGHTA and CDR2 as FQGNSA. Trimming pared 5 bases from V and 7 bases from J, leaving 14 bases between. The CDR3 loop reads CASSTPRRIEAFF. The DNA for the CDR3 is TGTGCCAGCAGCACACCCAGGAGAATTGAAGCTTTCTTT.

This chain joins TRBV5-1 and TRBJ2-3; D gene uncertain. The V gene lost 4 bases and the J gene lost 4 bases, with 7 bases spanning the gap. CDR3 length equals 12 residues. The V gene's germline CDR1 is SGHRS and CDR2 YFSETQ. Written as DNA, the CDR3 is TGCGCCAGCAGCGGAGACCCAGATACGCAGTATTTT. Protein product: CASSGDPDTQYF.

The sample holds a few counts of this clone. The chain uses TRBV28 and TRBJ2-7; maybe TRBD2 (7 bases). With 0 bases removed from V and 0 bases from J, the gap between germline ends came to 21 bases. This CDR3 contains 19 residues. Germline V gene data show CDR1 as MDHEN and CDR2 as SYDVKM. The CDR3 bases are TGTGCCAGCAGTTTATGGAGGGCGTCAGGGGAGGGTAGCTCCTACGAGCAGTACTTC. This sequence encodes CASSLWRASGEGSSYEQYF.

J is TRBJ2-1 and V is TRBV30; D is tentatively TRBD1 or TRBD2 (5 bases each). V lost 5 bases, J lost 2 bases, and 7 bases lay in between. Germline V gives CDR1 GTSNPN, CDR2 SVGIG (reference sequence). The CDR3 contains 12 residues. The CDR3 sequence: CAWGGPYNEQFF. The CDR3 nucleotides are TGTGCCTGGGGGGGACCCTACAATGAGCAGTTCTTC.

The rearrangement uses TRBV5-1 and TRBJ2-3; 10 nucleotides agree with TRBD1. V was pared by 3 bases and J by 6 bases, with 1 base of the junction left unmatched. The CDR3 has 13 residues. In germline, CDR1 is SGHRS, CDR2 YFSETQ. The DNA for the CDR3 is TGCGCCAGCAGCTCGACAGGGGGCGATACGCAGTATTTT. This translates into CASSSTGGDTQYF.